These 7 T cell receptor beta chains originate from one sample sequenced in a study of OX40 agonist ivuxolimab in advanced cancers. TCRdb's copy holds only in-frame clones and misses some; the assay was immunoSEQ multiplex PCR. Of about 79,000 clones in the sample, about 85% were seen once. The input for sequencing was CD4+ or CD8+ T cells sorted from blood, taken in a trial of the OX40 agonist ivuxolimab. The source is an adult with an advanced solid tumor such as melanoma, head and neck, liver or kidney cancer.

This chain connects TRBV5-4 to TRBJ2-1; 7 nucleotides match TRBD1. The CDR3 is 15 amino acids. V was pared by 3 bases and J by 0 bases, with 3 bases of the junction left unmatched. CDR1 is SGHNT and CDR2 is YYREEE in the germline V gene (reference sequence). The CDR3 bases are TGTGCCAGCAGCTCCGGGACAGTCTCCTACAATGAGCAGTTCTTC. It encodes CASSSGTVSYNEQFF.

In this sample, this clone turned up once. The rearrangement joins TRBV7-2 to TRBJ2-1, with D tentatively TRBD2 (5 bases). V lost 2 bases and J lost 4, with 12 bases in between. The CDR3 extends over 15 amino acids. CDR1 is SGHTA, CDR2 FQGNSA, per germline. CDR3 residues: CASSLISDDYNEQFF. The CDR3 coding sequence is TGTGCCAGCAGCTTAATTAGCGACGATTACAATGAGCAGTTCTTC.

This chain links TRBV7-6 with TRBJ2-7, with 9 bases lining up with TRBD2. The CDR3 has 13 amino acids. CDR1 SGHVS and CDR2 FNYEAQ come from the germline V gene. After removal of 5 bases from V and 6 bases from J, the junction contained 5 bases not matched to a gene. This chain's CDR3 is CASSPSGKVEQYF. The CDR3, as DNA: TGTGCCAGCAGCCCTAGCGGGAAAGTCGAGCAGTACTTC.

This CDR3 reads CAISESETVNTEAFF. CDR3 coding DNA: TGTGCCATCAGTGAGTCCGAGACAGTGAACACTGAAGCTTTCTTT. The chain combines TRBV10-3 with TRBJ1-1; the D gene is possibly TRBD1 (5 bases). Per germline, CDR1 ENHRY and CDR2 SYGVKD. Trimming took 0 bases from V and 0 from J, leaving 8 bases between them. CDR3 size: 15 residues.

This clone has a handful of counts. The chain couples TRBV4-2 to TRBJ2-3; D is possibly TRBD1 or TRBD2 (5 bases each). The CDR3 has 16 amino acids. The germline CDR1 and CDR2 sequences are LGHNA and YNFKEQ. V was shortened by 0 bases and J by 2 bases, with 12 bases between the two germline ends. CDR3 residues: CASSQDEGQHTDTQYF. The CDR3, as DNA: TGTGCCAGCAGCCAAGATGAGGGGCAACACACAGATACGCAGTATTTT.

The chain carries TRBV11-3 and TRBJ1-4; 9 bases line up with TRBD1. The J segment lost 8 bases and the V segment lost 5 bases, leaving 9 bases of the junction unmatched. CDR1 and CDR2 from the germline V gene are SGHNT and YENEEA. CDR3 size: 15 residues. DNA of the CDR3: TGTGCCAGCAGCCCCCCAGACAGGGGGGGGGAAAAACTGTTTTTT. Amino acids: CASSPPDRGGEKLFF.

This clone has only one observation. This chain links TRBV7-8 with TRBJ2-1, with 7 bases aligning to TRBD2. This CDR3 spans 15 amino acids. V was clipped by 1 base and J by 7 bases; unmatched bases: 7. Germline CDR1 reads SGHVS; CDR2 reads FQNEAQ. CDR3 sequence: CASSLGWGGSNEQFF. CDR3 coding DNA: TGTGCCAGCAGCTTAGGTTGGGGGGGGAGTAATGAGCAGTTCTTC.